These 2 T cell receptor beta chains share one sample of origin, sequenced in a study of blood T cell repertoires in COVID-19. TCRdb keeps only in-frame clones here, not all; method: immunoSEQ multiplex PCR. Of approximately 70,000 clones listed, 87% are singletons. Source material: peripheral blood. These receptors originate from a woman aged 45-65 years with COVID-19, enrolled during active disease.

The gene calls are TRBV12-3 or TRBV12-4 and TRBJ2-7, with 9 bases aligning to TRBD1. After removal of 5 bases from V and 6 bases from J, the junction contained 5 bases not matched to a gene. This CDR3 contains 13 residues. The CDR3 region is CASSPGTGSEQYF. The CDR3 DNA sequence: TGTGCCAGCAGTCCCGGGACAGGGTCCGAGCAGTACTTC.

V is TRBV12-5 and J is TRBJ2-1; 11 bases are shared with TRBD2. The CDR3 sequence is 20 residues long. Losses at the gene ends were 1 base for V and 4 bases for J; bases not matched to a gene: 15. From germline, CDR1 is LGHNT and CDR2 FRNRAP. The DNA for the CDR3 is TGTGCTAGTGGTTTGGCAGGGGATATAGCGGGAGGGGAAGTTTACAATGAGCAGTTCTTC. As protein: CASGLAGDIAGGEVYNEQFF.